One and the same sample provided the 5 T cell receptor beta chains below, sequenced in a study of cytotoxic CD8 clonotypes in ibrutinib-treated CLL. The protocol was immunoSEQ multiplex PCR, while the TCRdb copy is restricted to in-frame clones and leaves out a portion. The sample lists approximately 150,000 clones, roughly 80% occurring once. This specimen consisted of PBMCs, obtained after 24 months of ibrutinib treatment. Every receptor here comes from a human donor with chronic lymphocytic leukemia.

The rearrangement joins TRBV18 to TRBJ1-1, with a possible D match to TRBD1 (5 bases). CDR1 is KGHSH, CDR2 LQKENI, per germline. The CDR3 contains 16 residues. V gave up 3 bases and J gave up 1 base, with 15 bases separating them. The CDR3 nucleotides read TGTGCCAGCTCACCCGTTGCGGCCGGGGGGAACACTGAAGCTTTCTTT. This encodes CASSPVAAGGNTEAFF.

J is TRBJ2-1 and V is TRBV6-5; TRBD1 matches 8 bases. This CDR3 contains 14 residues. Germline CDR1 and CDR2: MNHEY and SVGAGI. Trimming removed 6 bases from V and 7 bases from J; junction bases left unmatched: 8. The CDR3 loop is CASSQDRGLNEQFF. The CDR3 region has the DNA TGTGCCAGCAGCCAAGACAGGGGCCTTAATGAGCAGTTCTTC.

The chain carries TRBV7-2 and TRBJ1-3; D remains ambiguous. Trimming took 5 bases from V and 4 from J, leaving 12 bases between them. Germline CDR1 is SGHTA and CDR2 is FQGNSA. This CDR3 comprises 14 residues. CDR3 bases: TGTGCCAGCAGCCCCGGGCCCTCGGGAAACACCATATATTTT. Its translation is CASSPGPSGNTIYF.

This clone was seen a single time. V usage is TRBV5-1 and J usage is TRBJ2-7, with no clear D. CDR3 length: 16 residues. Trimming cost V 1 base and J 6 bases, with 20 bases left between them. CDR1 and CDR2 from the germline V gene are SGHRS and YFSETQ. CDR3 sequence reads: CASSLLGRQIIGEQYF. The CDR3 region has the DNA TGCGCCAGCAGCTTGTTGGGCAGGCAAATAATCGGCGAGCAGTACTTC.

The rearrangement joins TRBV2 to TRBJ2-3; a possible D gene is TRBD1 (5 bases). CDR3 size: 13 residues. Per germline, CDR1 SNHLY and CDR2 FYNNEI. V lost 10 bases and J lost 2, with 13 bases in between. CDR3 coding DNA: TGTGCCACGACAGTCTTTTTCACAGATACGCAGTATTTT. Its protein product is CATTVFFTDTQYF.